What follows are 10 T cell receptor beta chains derived from one specimen sequenced in a study of blood T cell repertoires in COVID-19. Assay: immunoSEQ multiplex PCR; the TCRdb copy retains only in-frame clones and omits some. In the table there are some 310,000 clones, roughly 84% of which are singletons. What was sequenced was peripheral blood. The origin of the receptors is a man between 45 and 60 years old with active or convalescent COVID-19.

This chain uses TRBV24-1 with TRBJ2-3, with 9 bases that match TRBD1. Germline V gene data show CDR1 as KGHDR and CDR2 as SFDVKD. This CDR3 contains 15 residues. The ends lost 4 bases at V and 6 bases at J; junction bases unmatched: 7. CDR3 sequence (DNA): TGTGCCACCAGTGACTGGACAGGGGAGTTTGATACGCAGTATTTT. As protein: CATSDWTGEFDTQYF.

This sequence joins TRBV10-3 and TRBJ1-2, with 10 positions matching TRBD1. Looked up from germline, CDR1 is ENHRY and CDR2 is SYGVKD. This CDR3 is built from 16 residues. Trimming at V came to 0 bases and at J to 8 bases, leaving 9 bases not matched to a gene. CDR3 in amino acids: CAISESPGQGIGGYTF. The CDR3 DNA follows: TGTGCCATCAGTGAGTCGCCGGGACAGGGGATAGGAGGCTACACCTTC.

This rearrangement joins TRBV7-2 to TRBJ1-3, with no clear D. The V and J ends lost 1 base and 0 bases respectively, with 13 bases between them. This CDR3 is 17 amino acids long. In germline, CDR1 is SGHTA, CDR2 FQGNSA. In DNA form, the CDR3 reads TGTGCCAGCAGCTTAGGAGGCGCCTCACCCTCTGGAAACACCATATATTTT. Amino acid sequence: CASSLGGASPSGNTIYF.

The CDR3, as DNA: TGTGCCAGCAGCAATAGCCGAGCAGATACGCAGTATTTT. Its protein product is CASSNSRADTQYF. The chain joins TRBV5-8 to TRBJ2-3; D not certain. CDR1 is SGHTS and CDR2 is YDEGEE in the germline V gene. The CDR3 is 13 amino acids. Trimming took off 4 bases at V and 4 bases at J, with 10 bases between the two ends.

This rearrangement joins TRBV18 to TRBJ2-3; a possible D gene is TRBD1 (5 bases). Germline values: CDR1 KGHSH, CDR2 LQKENI. The V gene lost 3 bases and the J gene lost 0 bases, with 10 bases spanning the gap. CDR3 length equals 15 residues. CDR3: CASSPKTVSTDTQYF. DNA of the CDR3: TGTGCCAGCTCACCTAAGACAGTGAGCACAGATACGCAGTATTTT.

Comment on this clone: The junction departs from the called germline gene at one end, perhaps through a read error. This chain links TRBV28 with TRBJ2-7; a weak D match, TRBD1 (6 bases). CDR3 length: 11 amino acids. Germline-derived CDR1 and CDR2 are MDHEN and SYDVKM. The CDR3 loop is CASSSRTVPHF. The CDR3 DNA reads as TGTGCCAGCAGTTCCCGGACAGTCCCCCACTTC.

The rearrangement uses TRBV5-1 and TRBJ1-1; D uncertain. Germline V gene lookup returns CDR1 SGHRS and CDR2 YFSETQ. This CDR3 region has 14 residues. Trimming cost V 0 bases and J 1 base, with 7 bases left between them. The CDR3 loop reads CASSLGAENTEAFF. The CDR3 DNA follows: TGCGCCAGCAGCTTGGGGGCCGAGAACACTGAAGCTTTCTTT.

The sample holds one count of this clone. This sequence joins TRBV7-9 and TRBJ1-6, with D hard to call. Germline values: CDR1 SEHNR, CDR2 FQNEAQ (reference sequence). The CDR3 loop spans 13 amino acids. V lost 4 bases to trimming and J lost 6 bases, with 7 bases between them. CDR3 nucleotide sequence: TGTGCCAGCAGCTCATACGGTAATTCACCCCTCCACTTT. Translation: CASSSYGNSPLHF. The whole variable domain, filled in from reference TRBV7-9 and TRBJ1-6, reads DTGVSQNPRHKITKRGQNVTFRCDPISEHNRLYWYRQTLGQGPEFLTYFQNEAQLEKSRLLSDRFSAERPKGSFSTLEIQRTEQGDSAMYLCASSSYGNSPLHFGNGTRLTVT.

This clone has just one count. The chain is built from TRBV27 and TRBJ2-4; 8 positions agree with TRBD1. This CDR3 is built from 18 residues. Germline CDR1 reads MNHEY; CDR2 reads SMNVEV (reference sequence). V was clipped by 2 bases and J by 0 bases; unmatched bases: 9. CDR3 sequence (DNA): TGTGCCAGCAGTTTACCTGACAGGGGTAGACTAGCCAAAAACATTCAGTACTTC. Its protein is CASSLPDRGRLAKNIQYF.

V is TRBV7-6 and J is TRBJ2-2, with 11 nucleotides matching TRBD2. The CDR3 length is 15 residues. V was pared by 5 bases and J by 4 bases, with 3 bases of the junction left unmatched. CDR1 is SGHVS, CDR2 FNYEAQ, per germline. This CDR3 is CASSRSGGATGELFF. Here the CDR3 DNA reads TGTGCCAGCAGCCGTAGCGGGGGGGCCACCGGGGAGCTGTTTTTT.